Only a few counts were recorded for the clone carrying this T cell receptor beta chain. This sample was taken from a study of response to subunit inactivated influenza vaccine. The V gene lost 1 base and the J gene lost 7 bases, with 7 bases spanning the gap. CDR3 size: 12 residues. The germline CDR1 and CDR2 sequences are MNHNY and SVGAGI (reference sequence). TCRdb independently ran MiXCR on the RT-PCR reads; one entry per CDR3 protein. The data hold about 240,000 distinct CDR3 sequences, with 9.5% to 15% observed a single time. The sequence was collected from a man in his forties or fifties who received an inactivated influenza vaccine. The rearrangement joins TRBV6-6 to TRBJ1-2; possible D gene TRBD1, 6 bases. The specimen was non-naive T cells sorted from PBMCs, collected around 14 days before vaccination. The CDR3 DNA reads TGTGCCAGCAGTTACTTCAGGGGTGGCTACACCTTC. Translating gives CASSYFRGGYTF.